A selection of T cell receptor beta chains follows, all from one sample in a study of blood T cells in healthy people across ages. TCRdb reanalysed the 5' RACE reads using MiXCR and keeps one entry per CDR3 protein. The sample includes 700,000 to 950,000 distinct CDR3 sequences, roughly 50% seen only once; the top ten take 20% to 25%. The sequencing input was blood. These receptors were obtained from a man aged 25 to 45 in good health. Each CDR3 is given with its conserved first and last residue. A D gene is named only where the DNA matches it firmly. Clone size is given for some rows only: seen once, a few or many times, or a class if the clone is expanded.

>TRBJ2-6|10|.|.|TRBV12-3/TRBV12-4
TGTGCCAGCAGGGGCGACCAAGAGACTTTC
CASRGDQETF
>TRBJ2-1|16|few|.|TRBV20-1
TGCAGTGCTAGGGACGGCGGGAAAGGGATCTACAATGAGCAGTTCTTC
CSARDGGKGIYNEQFF
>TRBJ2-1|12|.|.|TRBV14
TGTGCCAGCAGCCTAGTAGGCCGGGAGCAGTTCTTC
CASSLVGREQFF
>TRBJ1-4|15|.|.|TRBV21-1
TGTGCCAGCAGCAAATACAGTCGAACTAATGAAAAACTGTTTTTT
CASSKYSRTNEKLFF
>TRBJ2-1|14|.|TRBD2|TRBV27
TGTGCCAGCAGTATTAGCGGGCCCCACAATGAGCAGTTCTTC
CASSISGPHNEQFF
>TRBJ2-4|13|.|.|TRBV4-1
TGCGCCAGCAGCCAGATAGGGGAAAACATTCAGTACTTC
CASSQIGENIQYF
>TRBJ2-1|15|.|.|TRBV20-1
TGCAGTGCTAGAGGTTGGACCCTAGGATATACCGAGCAGTTCTTC
CSARGWTLGYTEQFF
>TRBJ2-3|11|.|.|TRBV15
TGTGCCACCAGCTTGGCAGATACGCAGTATTTT
CATSLADTQYF
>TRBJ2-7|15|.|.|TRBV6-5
TGTGCCAGCAGTCTCTGGGGCGAATCCTCCTACGAGCAGTACTTC
CASSLWGESSYEQYF
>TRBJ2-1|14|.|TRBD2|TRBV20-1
TGCAGTGCTCCCACTAGCGGGTCCTACAATGAGCAGTTCTTC
CSAPTSGSYNEQFF
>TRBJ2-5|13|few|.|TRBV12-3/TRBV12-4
TGTGCCAGCAGTTTACCTATTGAAGAGACCCAGTACTTC
CASSLPIEETQYF